Listed here are 21 T cell receptor beta chains from one sample, sequenced in a study of blood T cell repertoires in COVID-19. Repertoires were generated with immunoSEQ multiplex PCR, while TCRdb's copy carries only in-frame clones and drops some. The sample yields some 490,000 clones, approximately 83% seen once. The sequenced material came from peripheral blood. These receptors were obtained from a human donor in a cohort sampled during active COVID-19.

The V call is TRBV5-4, the J call TRBJ2-7; unclear D gene. The germline V gene encodes CDR1 SGHNT and CDR2 YYREEE (reference sequence). Trimming cost V 0 bases and J 4 bases, with 11 bases left between them. The CDR3 runs 14 residues. In DNA, the CDR3 is TGTGCCAGCAGCTTGGTCGGTAGTTCTTACGAGCAGTACTTC. It codes for CASSLVGSSYEQYF.

The rearrangement links TRBV28 to TRBJ1-4; possible D gene TRBD1, 6 bases. The V gene's germline CDR1 is MDHEN and CDR2 SYDVKM. V was clipped by 6 bases and J by 8 bases, with 13 bases between them. The CDR3 runs to 13 residues. The CDR3 nucleotides read TGTGCCAGCAGAGGACAGCCGGGGGAAAAACTGTTTTTT. Its translation: CASRGQPGEKLFF. Using reference TRBV28 and TRBJ1-4 for the parts outside the CDR3, the full variable domain is DVKVTQSSRYLVKRTGEKVFLECVQDMDHENMFWYRQDPGLGLRLIYFSYDVKMKEKGDIPEGYSVSREKKERFSLILESASTNQTSMYLCASRGQPGEKLFFGSGTQLSVL.

The table lists this clone with a few counts. The chain couples TRBV27 to TRBJ1-6, with D possibly being TRBD1 (6 bases). The length of the CDR3 is 15 residues. Trimming stripped 7 bases from V and 5 bases from J, with 15 bases between. CDR1 is MNHEY, CDR2 SMNVEV, per germline (reference sequence). CDR3 bases: TGTGCCAGCACCTCCGGACAGACGCATAATTCACCCCTCCACTTT. Translating it yields CASTSGQTHNSPLHF.

This clone was seen a single time. The rearrangement uses TRBV5-1 and TRBJ2-1; the match to TRBD2 covers 9 bases. Per germline, CDR1 SGHRS and CDR2 YFSETQ. V was clipped by 5 bases and J by 6 bases; unmatched bases: 21. The length of the CDR3 is 19 residues. In nucleotides, the CDR3 is TGCGCCAGCAGTTCCCGTCCTAGCGGGATGGAGCAAAACGGCAATGAGCAGTTCTTC. It translates to CASSSRPSGMEQNGNEQFF. Full variable domain (remainder filled in from reference TRBV5-1 and TRBJ2-1): KAGVTQTPRYLIKTRGQQVTLSCSPISGHRSVSWYQQTPGQGLQFLFEYFSETQRNKGNFPGRFSGRQFSNSRSEMNVSTLELGDSALYLCASSSRPSGMEQNGNEQFFGPGTRLTVL.

The chain carries TRBV30 and TRBJ2-2, with 9 positions matching TRBD1. This CDR3 comprises 15 residues. Germline CDR1 GTSNPN, CDR2 SVGIG (reference sequence). The trim removed 1 base at V and 3 bases at J, leaving 3 bases unmatched. CDR3 DNA: TGTGCCTGGAGTGGGGACAGGGTGGACACCGGGGAGCTGTTTTTT. Its protein product is CAWSGDRVDTGELFF.

This rearrangement joins TRBV6-5 to TRBJ1-3; 10 positions match TRBD1. Trimming took 10 bases from V and 1 from J; bases not matched to a gene: 7. The CDR3 consists of 15 residues. Germline V gives CDR1 MNHEY, CDR2 SVGAGI. The CDR3, as DNA: TGTGCCACCCTCAGACAGGGGGCTTCTGGAAACACCATATATTTT. This translates into CATLRQGASGNTIYF.

The rearrangement joins TRBV11-2 to TRBJ2-1; 9 nucleotides line up with TRBD1. The CDR3 has 18 amino acids. Unmatched junction bases numbered 12, after V lost 5 bases and J lost 1 base. From germline, CDR1 is SGHAT and CDR2 FQNNGV. The CDR3 DNA is TGTGCCAGCAGCCTGACAGGGGGTTTGAGTCGGTCCTACAATGAGCAGTTCTTC. Amino acids: CASSLTGGLSRSYNEQFF.

This clone was seen a few times. This chain joins TRBV28 and TRBJ2-2; tentatively, D is TRBD1 (6 bases). Germline V gene lookup returns CDR1 MDHEN and CDR2 SYDVKM. This CDR3 spans 16 amino acids. Trimming removed 6 bases from V and 1 base from J, with 15 bases in between. Here the CDR3 reads CASRLQGTLNTGELFF. The DNA for the CDR3 is TGTGCCAGCAGGCTCCAGGGGACACTGAACACCGGGGAGCTGTTTTTT.

The CDR3 here is CASGGLQETQYF. The CDR3 DNA follows: TGTGCCAGCGGGGGACTTCAAGAGACCCAGTACTTC. The chain recombines TRBV28 with TRBJ2-5; a weak D match, TRBD2 (6 bases). In germline, CDR1 is MDHEN, CDR2 SYDVKM. Trimming took off 8 bases at V and 2 bases at J, with 9 bases between the two ends. The CDR3 consists of 12 residues.

As DNA, the CDR3 is TGTGCCAGCAGCTTAGCGGAGTTTGGGGAGCTGTTTTTT. This gives the protein CASSLAEFGELFF. V is TRBV7-9 and J is TRBJ2-2; no firm D call. V lost 0 bases to trimming and J lost 8 bases, with 7 bases between them. CDR3 length equals 13 residues. Looked up from germline, CDR1 is SEHNR and CDR2 is FQNEAQ (reference sequence).

CDR3 nucleotides: TGTGCTAGTGGTTTGGATATCGACAATGAGCAGTTCTTC. Amino acid sequence: CASGLDIDNEQFF. The V and J genes are TRBV12-5 and TRBJ2-1, with D uncertain. Looked up from germline, CDR1 is LGHNT and CDR2 is FRNRAP. V lost 1 base and J 5 bases, leaving 6 bases between the germline ends. CDR3 length: 13 residues.

This clone has just a few counts. The rearrangement links TRBV2 to TRBJ2-3; weak D call: TRBD2 (5 bases). Trimming stripped 4 bases from V and 12 bases from J, with 11 bases between. There are 11 residues in the CDR3. Per the germline V gene, CDR1 is SNHLY and CDR2 is FYNNEI. The DNA for the CDR3 is TGTGCCAGCAGTGGGGGTAGCGCCCAGTATTTT. It codes for CASSGGSAQYF.

The rearrangement uses TRBV18 and TRBJ1-2, with D possibly matching TRBD1 (5 bases). Trimming left V 3 bases short and J 2 bases short, with 13 bases between. Germline loops: CDR1 KGHSH, CDR2 LQKENI. There are 15 residues in the CDR3. The CDR3 DNA reads as TGTGCCAGCTCACCTAGTCAGGGTGGAAACTATGGCTACACCTTC. Translated: CASSPSQGGNYGYTF. Full variable domain (rest looked up from reference TRBV18 and TRBJ1-2): NAGVMQNPRHLVRRRGQEARLRCSPMKGHSHVYWYRQLPEEGLKFMVYLQKENIIDESGMPKERFSAEFPKEGPSILRIQQVVRGDSAAYFCASSPSQGGNYGYTFGSGTRLTVV.

The rearrangement joins TRBV19 to TRBJ2-7, with TRBD2 identical over 9 bases. Germline lookup yields CDR1 LNHDA and CDR2 SQIVND (reference sequence). Trimming removed 3 bases from V and 5 bases from J; junction bases left unmatched: 11. This CDR3 is 16 amino acids long. For the CDR3, the DNA is TGTGCCAGTAGTATTCTGATTAGCGGGAGATCGAACGAGCAGTACTTC. The encoded protein is CASSILISGRSNEQYF.

This clone was counted once. V is TRBV5-4 and J is TRBJ2-5, with TRBD1 matching 10 bases. The CDR3 is 13 residues long. CDR1 is SGHNT, CDR2 YYREEE, per germline (reference sequence). V lost 4 bases to trimming and J lost 5 bases; unmatched junction nucleotides: 2. The CDR3 DNA is TGTGCCAGCAGCGCGGGACAGGGGGAGACCCAGTACTTC. It encodes CASSAGQGETQYF.

V is TRBV6-6 and J is TRBJ1-2; 7 bases fit TRBD1. Germline lookup yields CDR1 MNHNY and CDR2 SVGAGI (reference sequence). With V trimmed by 2 bases and J by 0 bases, 3 bases remained unmatched. The CDR3 sequence is 15 residues long. This chain's CDR3 is CASSYGDRPNYGYTF. The CDR3 nucleotides read TGTGCCAGCAGTTACGGGGACAGACCTAACTATGGCTACACCTTC.

V is TRBV29-1 and J is TRBJ1-1; the D is unclear. Germline CDR1 is SQVTM and CDR2 is ANQGSEA. Between the trimmed V and J ends, which lost 7 bases and 8 bases, there was a span of 11 bases. This CDR3 has 10 residues. The CDR3 DNA reads TGCAGCGCGGCGCCGGGGGAAGCTTTCTTT. Its translation: CSAAPGEAFF.

The V gene is TRBV7-9, the J gene TRBJ2-5; D is uncertain. V lost 0 bases, J lost 4 bases, and 15 bases lay in between. The CDR3 has 16 residues. CDR1 is SEHNR and CDR2 is FQNEAQ in the germline V gene (reference sequence). This CDR3 is CASSLARGRVGETQYF. The DNA of the CDR3 is TGTGCCAGCAGCTTAGCCCGAGGTCGAGTGGGAGAGACCCAGTACTTC.

This chain connects TRBV7-2 to TRBJ2-5, with TRBD2 identical over 11 bases. Germline assignment: CDR1 SGHTA and CDR2 FQGNSA. The CDR3 is 18 amino acids. The V gene end was trimmed by 1 base and the J gene end by 5 bases; junction bases not matched to a gene: 12. The DNA of the CDR3 is TGTGCCAGCAGCTTAGGAGGGGGGAGACTAGCGGGATATGAGACCCAGTACTTC. Translating gives CASSLGGGRLAGYETQYF.

The CDR3 bases are TGTGCCATCTTTAGCGGGATTGGCGAAAACATTCAGTACTTC. This sequence encodes CAIFSGIGENIQYF. The V and J genes are TRBV24-1 and TRBJ2-4; 8 bases agree with TRBD2. The CDR3 is made up of 14 amino acids. Per germline, CDR1 KGHDR and CDR2 SFDVKD. The V gene end was trimmed by 11 bases and the J gene end by 5 bases; junction bases not matched to a gene: 10.

The chain has TRBV19 and TRBJ1-5; the match to TRBD1 covers 7 bases. The V gene's germline CDR1 is LNHDA and CDR2 SQIVND (reference sequence). Trimming cost V 6 bases and J 4 bases; bases outside gene matches: 6. CDR3 length: 14 residues. CDR3 loop: CASSPYRGNQPQHF. In DNA, the CDR3 is TGTGCCAGTAGCCCATACAGGGGTAATCAGCCCCAGCATTTT.